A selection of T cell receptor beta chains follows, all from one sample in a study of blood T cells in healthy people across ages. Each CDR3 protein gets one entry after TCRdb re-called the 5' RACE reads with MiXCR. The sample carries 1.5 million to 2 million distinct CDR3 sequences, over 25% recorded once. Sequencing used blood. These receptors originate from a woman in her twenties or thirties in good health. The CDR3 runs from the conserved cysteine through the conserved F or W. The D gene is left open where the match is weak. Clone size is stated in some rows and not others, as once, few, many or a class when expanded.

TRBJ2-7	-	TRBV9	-	CASSGGPGAYEQYF	TGTGCCAGCAGCGGAGGTCCGGGGGCTTACGAGCAGTACTTC
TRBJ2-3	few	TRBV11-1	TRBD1	CASSSLGQGRPYF	TGTGCCAGCAGCTCCTTAGGACAGGGCCGTCCGTATTTT
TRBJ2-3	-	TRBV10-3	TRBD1	CAISEFQGATDTQYF	TGTGCCATCAGTGAGTTTCAGGGGGCCACAGATACGCAGTATTTT
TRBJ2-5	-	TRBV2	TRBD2	CASSGGLVRETQYF	TGTGCCAGCAGCGGTGGACTAGTTCGGGAGACCCAGTACTTC
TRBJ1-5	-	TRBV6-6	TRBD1	CASSTRTGGFNQPQHF	TGTGCCAGCAGCACCCGGACAGGGGGATTCAATCAGCCCCAGCATTTT
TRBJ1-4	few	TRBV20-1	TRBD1	CSAARDSSYEKLFF	TGCAGTGCTGCAAGGGACAGCTCCTATGAAAAACTGTTTTTT
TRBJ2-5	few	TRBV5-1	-	CASSFAPGSGETQYF	TGCGCCAGCAGCTTTGCGCCAGGGTCGGGAGAGACCCAGTACTTC
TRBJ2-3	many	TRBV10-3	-	CAIRGQADTQYF	TGTGCCATCAGAGGGCAGGCAGATACGCAGTATTTT
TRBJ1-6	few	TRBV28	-	CASSFGWGGLNSPLHF	TGTGCCAGCAGTTTTGGGTGGGGCGGCCTTAATTCACCCCTCCACTTT
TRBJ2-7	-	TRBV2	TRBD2	CASTEPERGERELTEQYF	TGTGCCAGCACCGAACCTGAGAGAGGAGAGCGGGAGTTGACCGAGCAGTACTTC
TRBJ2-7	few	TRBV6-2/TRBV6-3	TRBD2	CASSYSGTSGRALREQYF	TGTGCCAGCAGTTACTCCGGGACTAGCGGGAGGGCCCTGCGAGAGCAGTACTTC
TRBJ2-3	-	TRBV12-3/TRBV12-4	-	CASSPRRQASTDTQYF	TGTGCCAGCAGCCCCAGGCGGCAGGCTAGCACAGATACGCAGTATTTT
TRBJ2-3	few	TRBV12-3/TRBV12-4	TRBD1	CASTTTGRADTQYF	TGTGCCAGCACCACGACAGGGCGCGCGGATACGCAGTATTTT
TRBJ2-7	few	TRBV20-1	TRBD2	CSALLLAGVYEQYF	TGCAGTGCTCTGCTCCTAGCGGGAGTTTACGAGCAGTACTTC
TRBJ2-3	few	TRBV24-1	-	CATSDSDWTVGDTQYF	TGTGCCACCAGTGATTCTGATTGGACAGTAGGGGATACGCAGTATTTT
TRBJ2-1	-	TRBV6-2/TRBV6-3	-	CASSYSTPLYNEQFF	TGTGCCAGCAGTTACTCTACGCCCCTCTACAATGAGCAGTTCTTC
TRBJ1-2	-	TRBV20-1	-	CSARRRTDGYTF	TGCAGTGCGCGACGAAGGACTGATGGCTACACCTTC
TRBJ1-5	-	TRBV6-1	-	CASSEDSRSSQPQHF	TGTGCCAGCAGTGAGGACAGTCGAAGCAGTCAGCCCCAGCATTTT
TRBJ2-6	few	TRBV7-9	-	CASSLKVTGANVLTF	TGTGCCAGCAGCTTAAAGGTTACTGGGGCTAACGTCCTGACTTTC
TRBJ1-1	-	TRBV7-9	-	CASSSRRNMNTEAFF	TGTGCCAGCAGCTCCCGACGGAATATGAACACTGAAGCTTTCTTT
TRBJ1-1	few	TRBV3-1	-	CASGRETNTEAFF	TGTGCCAGCGGCAGGGAAACGAACACTGAAGCTTTCTTT
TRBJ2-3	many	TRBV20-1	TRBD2	CSARDAGLAGVLDTQYF	TGCAGTGCTAGAGACGCTGGACTAGCGGGAGTCCTAGATACGCAGTATTTT
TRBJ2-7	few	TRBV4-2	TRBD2	CASSQSGGLVSYEQYF	TGTGCCAGCAGCCAGAGTGGGGGACTAGTCTCCTACGAGCAGTACTTC
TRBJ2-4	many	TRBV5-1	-	CASSLGYQQYF	TGCGCCAGCAGCCTCGGGTATCAGCAGTACTTC
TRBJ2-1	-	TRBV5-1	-	CASSWTDPSGNEQFF	TGCGCCAGCAGCTGGACAGATCCATCTGGCAATGAGCAGTTCTTC
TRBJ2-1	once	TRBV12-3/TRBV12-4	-	CASSLGLGLDNGQFF	TGTGCCAGCAGTTTAGGATTGGGACTGGACAATGGGCAGTTCTTC
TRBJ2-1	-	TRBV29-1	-	CSGETDPTEQFF	TGCAGCGGGGAGACCGACCCCACTGAGCAGTTCTTC
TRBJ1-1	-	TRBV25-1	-	CASSRGGFMNTEAFF	TGTGCCAGCAGTAGGGGTGGGTTCATGAACACTGAAGCTTTCTTT
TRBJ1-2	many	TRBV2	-	CASGGQDYGYTF	TGTGCCAGCGGGGGACAAGATTATGGCTACACCTTC
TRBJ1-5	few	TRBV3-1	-	CASSRRVDQPQHF	TGTGCCAGCAGCCGACGGGTCGATCAGCCCCAGCATTTT
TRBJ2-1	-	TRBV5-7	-	CASSRNREEQFF	TGTGCCAGCAGCCGGAACAGGGAAGAGCAGTTCTTC
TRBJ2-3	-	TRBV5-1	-	CASSPGGLGSRVTQYF	TGCGCCAGCAGCCCGGGCGGGCTAGGGTCGCGTGTTACGCAGTATTTT
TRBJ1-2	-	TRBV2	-	CASSAWDGNYGYTF	TGTGCCAGCAGTGCCTGGGACGGGAACTATGGCTACACCTTC
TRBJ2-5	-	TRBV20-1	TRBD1	CSARHDRGGNQETQYF	TGCAGTGCTAGACACGACAGGGGCGGGAATCAAGAGACCCAGTACTTC
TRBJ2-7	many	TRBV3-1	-	CASSSRSYLEQYF	TGTGCCAGCAGCAGTAGGTCCTACCTCGAGCAGTACTTC
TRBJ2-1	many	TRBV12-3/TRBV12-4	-	CASQREYEQFF	TGTGCCAGTCAACGAGAGTATGAGCAGTTCTTC
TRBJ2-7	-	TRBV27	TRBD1	CASRRGQGDDEQYF	TGTGCCAGCAGACGCGGACAGGGGGACGACGAGCAGTACTTC
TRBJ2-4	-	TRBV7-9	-	CASPQGLAKNIQYF	TGTGCCAGCCCCCAGGGATTAGCCAAAAACATTCAGTACTTC
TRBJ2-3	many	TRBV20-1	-	CSARQGGADTQYF	TGCAGTGCTAGACAGGGTGGAGCAGATACGCAGTATTTT
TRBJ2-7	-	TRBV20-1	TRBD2	CSARDLGASGTYEQYF	TGCAGTGCTAGAGATCTGGGGGCTAGCGGGACGTACGAGCAGTACTTC
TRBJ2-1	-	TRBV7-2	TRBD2	CASSRREVGYNEQFF	TGTGCCAGCAGTCGCCGGGAGGTCGGCTACAATGAGCAGTTCTTC
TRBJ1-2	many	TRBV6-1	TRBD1	CAGRNTGGAAYGYTF	TGTGCCGGTCGCAATACAGGGGGCGCGGCCTATGGCTACACCTTC
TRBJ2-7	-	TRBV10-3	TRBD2	CAISEPGGGYEQYF	TGTGCCATCAGTGAGCCCGGGGGGGGGTACGAGCAGTACTTC
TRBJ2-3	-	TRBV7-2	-	CASRGMSADTQYF	TGTGCCAGCAGGGGGATGAGCGCAGATACGCAGTATTTT
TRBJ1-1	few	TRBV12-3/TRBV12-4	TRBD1	CASGRTGSPEAFF	TGTGCCAGCGGTAGGACAGGTTCCCCTGAAGCTTTCTTT
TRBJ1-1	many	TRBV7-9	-	CASSLLTEAFF	TGTGCCAGCAGCTTATTGACTGAAGCTTTCTTT
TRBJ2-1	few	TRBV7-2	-	CASSASPTQGGNEQFF	TGTGCCAGCAGCGCGAGTCCCACGCAGGGAGGCAATGAGCAGTTCTTC
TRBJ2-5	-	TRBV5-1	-	CASSSVGREQYF	TGCGCCAGCAGTTCTGTAGGGCGAGAGCAGTACTTC
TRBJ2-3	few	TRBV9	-	CASSALASGTDTQYF	TGTGCCAGCAGCGCACTAGCTTCGGGCACAGATACGCAGTATTTT
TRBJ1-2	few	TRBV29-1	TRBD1	CSDIGQGDYGYTF	TGCAGCGACATAGGACAGGGCGACTATGGCTACACCTTC
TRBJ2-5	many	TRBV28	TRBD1	CASSLDRGQGTQYF	TGTGCCAGCAGCCTGGACAGGGGGCAGGGGACCCAGTACTTC
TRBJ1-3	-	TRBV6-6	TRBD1	CATTARQGGRNTIYF	TGTGCCACTACCGCGAGACAGGGGGGAAGAAACACCATATATTTT
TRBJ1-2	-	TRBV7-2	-	CASSPQRLGNYGYTF	TGTGCCAGCAGCCCTCAAAGACTGGGGAACTATGGCTACACCTTC
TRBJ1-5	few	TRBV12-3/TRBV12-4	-	CASSTREGLNQPQHF	TGTGCCAGCAGTACCCGGGAAGGTCTGAATCAGCCCCAGCATTTT
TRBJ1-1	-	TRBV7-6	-	CASSPVDSTEAFF	TGTGCCAGCAGCCCAGTCGACAGTACTGAAGCTTTCTTT